The present T cell receptor beta chain was sequenced within a study of blood T cell repertoires in COVID-19. Study-level information: Donors in the United States, Italy and Spain gave samples during acute or convalescent COVID-19. Sample material is recorded as cDNA or gDNA derived from T cells, B-cell-depleted T cells, or PBMCs.

Original methodology: By means of reference gene primer amplification, nucleated cell counts were estimated. Sequencing was performed with immunoSEQ multiplex PCR; in TCRdb, only in-frame clones are kept and a portion is missing. The V and J calls and clone size were taken over from that table, and D and trimming were inferred from the DNA. The table shows roughly 80,000 clones, with about 81% occurring only once. The CDR3 consists of 14 residues. V was pared by 6 bases and J by 3 bases, with 6 bases of the junction left unmatched. In germline, CDR1 is MNHEY, CDR2 SVGAGI. This receptor was taken from a human donor in a cohort sampled during active COVID-19. The rearrangement links TRBV6-5 to TRBJ1-2; TRBD1 matches 8 bases. Source material: peripheral blood. The CDR3 coding sequence is TGTGCCAGCAGGGTGGCAGGGGGCGACTATGGCTACACCTTC. Its translation: CASRVAGGDYGYTF.